These 30 T cell receptor beta chains share one sample of origin, sequenced in a study of blood T cell repertoires in COVID-19 (dated by TCRdb to about 2020). Library preparation employed the immunoSEQ multiplex PCR assay. TCRdb took over this immuneACCESS table, retaining in-frame rearrangements with V and J assigned. Such tables are incomplete; in checked studies, under half of the missing clones stem from an unresolved V gene, and the remainder is unexplained. The sample contains hundreds of thousands of clones, about 86% of them found a single time. The ten largest clonotypes hold 3.5% to 5.5% of the sample. Sequencing used PBMCs or T cells enriched from blood (not recorded which). These receptors were collected from a woman aged 30 to 39 who had been exposed to COVID-19.

This chain joins TRBV2 and TRBJ1-6; D gene ambiguous. Per germline, CDR1 SNHLY and CDR2 FYNNEI. The V gene lost 5 bases and the J gene lost 6 bases, with 2 bases spanning the gap. This CDR3 contains 11 residues. CDR3 DNA sequence: TGTGCCAGCAGTCTTAATTCACCCCTCCACTTT. This gives the protein CASSLNSPLHF. The full variable domain, rest sourced from reference TRBV2 and TRBJ1-6, is EPEVTQTPSHQVTQMGQEVILRCVPISNHLYFYWYRQILGQKVEFLVSFYNNEISEKSEIFDDQFSVERPDGSNFTLKIRSTKLEDSAMYFCASSLNSPLHFGNGTRLTVT.

The genes are TRBV25-1 and TRBJ2-6, with D unclear. CDR3 length equals 16 residues. V shed 2 bases and J shed 2 bases, with 10 bases lying between them. Germline CDR1 is MGHDK and CDR2 is SYGVNS. As DNA, the CDR3 is TGTGCCAGCAGTGAAAGAGAAAACCCTGGGGCCAACGTCCTGACTTTC. Its translation is CASSERENPGANVLTF. The variable domain in full, completed from reference TRBV25-1 and TRBJ2-6, reads EADIYQTPRYLVIGTGKKITLECSQTMGHDKMYWYQQDPGMELHLIHYSYGVNSTEKGDLSSESTVSRIRTEHFPLTLESARPSHTSQYLCASSERENPGANVLTFGAGSRLTVL.

The chain is built from TRBV6-5 and TRBJ1-1; possible D gene TRBD1, 5 bases. V lost 2 bases, J lost 7 bases, and 8 bases lay in between. This CDR3 comprises 12 residues. Germline CDR1 and CDR2: MNHEY and SVGAGI. The CDR3 loop reads CASSYDQGEAFF. The CDR3 DNA is TGTGCCAGCAGTTACGATCAGGGTGAAGCTTTCTTT.

Only one count was recorded for this clone. This chain connects TRBV5-1 to TRBJ1-2, with TRBD1 identical over 7 bases. Germline CDR1 reads SGHRS; CDR2 reads YFSETQ. V was pared by 0 bases and J by 6 bases, with 5 bases of the junction left unmatched. The CDR3 contains 14 residues. DNA of the CDR3: TGCGCCAGCAGCTTGGACGGACAGGTGGATGGCTACACCTTC. It is translated as CASSLDGQVDGYTF.

A single count supports this clone. J is TRBJ1-1 and V is TRBV12-5; maybe TRBD1 (5 bases). Deletions cut 0 bases from V and 0 bases from J, with 14 bases between. Germline loops: CDR1 LGHNT, CDR2 FRNRAP. CDR3 length: 17 residues. The CDR3 loop is CASGLVRGEEMNTEAFF. DNA for the CDR3: TGTGCTAGTGGTTTGGTACGGGGGGAAGAAATGAACACTGAAGCTTTCTTT.

The rearrangement links TRBV15 to TRBJ1-4; no reliable D call. V shed 1 base and J shed 8 bases, with 11 bases lying between them. CDR1 and CDR2 (germline): LNHNV, YYDKDF (reference sequence). The CDR3 spans 14 residues. Here the CDR3 DNA reads TGTGCCACCAGCAGAGTCGTGACAAGCGAAAAACTGTTTTTT. It codes for CATSRVVTSEKLFF.

The chain recombines TRBV3-1 (or the pseudogene TRBV3-2) with TRBJ1-5; possible D gene TRBD1, 5 bases. The CDR3 is 14 amino acids. Germline-derived CDR1 and CDR2 are LGHDT and YNNKEL (reference sequence). V lost 3 bases to trimming and J lost 7 bases, with 13 bases between them. CDR3 nucleotides: TGTGCCAGCAGCCACGCAGGGTTCAAGCAGCCCCAGCATTTT. It codes for CASSHAGFKQPQHF.

The genes are TRBV6-1 and TRBJ1-5; D not certain. Per the germline V gene, CDR1 is MNHNS and CDR2 is SASEGT. The CDR3 loop spans 14 amino acids. V was clipped by 1 base and J by 6 bases, with 10 bases between them. CDR3 protein: CASSEGSGIQPQHF. In nucleotides, the CDR3 is TGTGCCAGCAGTGAAGGTTCGGGAATTCAGCCCCAGCATTTT.

The genes are TRBV11-2 and TRBJ1-1; D is unclear. The CDR3 totals 12 residues. Germline values: CDR1 SGHAT, CDR2 FQNNGV. V was trimmed by 3 bases and J by 1 base, leaving 3 bases between them. The CDR3 sequence: CASSFRNTEAFF. As DNA, the CDR3 is TGTGCCAGCAGCTTTCGGAACACTGAAGCTTTCTTT.

The J gene is TRBJ1-2, the V gene TRBV2, with a possible D match to TRBD1 (5 bases). This CDR3 region has 13 residues. V shed 6 bases and J shed 3 bases, with 11 bases lying between them. CDR1 and CDR2 (germline): SNHLY, FYNNEI. The CDR3: CASRSLGDYGYTF. The CDR3 bases are TGTGCCAGCAGGAGCTTAGGGGACTATGGCTACACCTTC.

The count of this clone is one. This rearrangement joins TRBV19 to TRBJ2-7; perhaps TRBD2 as D (5 bases). This CDR3 spans 15 amino acids. V lost 3 bases and J 6 bases, leaving 18 bases between the germline ends. CDR1 LNHDA and CDR2 SQIVND come from the germline V gene (reference sequence). The CDR3 DNA follows: TGTGCCAGTAGTATTGTCTCGGGGTTCATTGGCGAGCAGTACTTC. This gives the protein CASSIVSGFIGEQYF. Supplemented by reference TRBV19 and TRBJ2-7, the full variable domain reads DGGITQSPKYLFRKEGQNVTLSCEQNLNHDAMYWYRQDPGQGLRLIYYSQIVNDFQKGDIAEGYSVSREKKESFPLTVTSAQKNPTAFYLCASSIVSGFIGEQYFGPGTRLTVT.

The chain couples TRBV12-5 to TRBJ2-7; TRBD2 aligns across 15 bases. CDR1 and CDR2 from the germline V gene are LGHNT and FRNRAP. V gave up 8 bases and J gave up 5 bases; unmatched junction bases: 4. The CDR3 spans 14 residues. CDR3 bases: TGTGCTAGTACAAGGACTAGCGGGGGGGACGAGCAGTACTTC. Translation: CASTRTSGGDEQYF.

This clone was seen just once. This chain uses TRBV7-9 with TRBJ2-6, with 7 bases lining up with TRBD1. CDR1 and CDR2 (germline): SEHNR, FQNEAQ (reference sequence). The CDR3 runs to 18 residues. After removal of 2 bases from V and 0 bases from J, the junction contained 7 bases not matched to a gene. CDR3 sequence reads: CASSLWGTVLSGANVLTF. CDR3 nucleotides: TGTGCCAGCAGCTTATGGGGGACAGTCCTCTCTGGGGCCAACGTCCTGACTTTC.

This chain joins TRBV27 and TRBJ1-4; 12 bases agree with TRBD1. Trimming removed 1 base from V and 5 bases from J; junction bases left unmatched: 5. There are 17 residues in the CDR3. The germline V gene has CDR1 MNHEY and CDR2 SMNVEV (reference sequence). The CDR3 sequence: CASSLLGTGGGNEKLFF. The CDR3 coding sequence is TGTGCCAGCAGTTTATTGGGGACAGGGGGCGGGAATGAAAAACTGTTTTTT.

The chain carries TRBV29-1 and TRBJ1-1; 8 bases are shared with TRBD1. This CDR3 contains 13 residues. The germline gives CDR1 SQVTM, CDR2 ANQGSEA. J gave up 4 bases and V 8 bases, and 9 bases lay outside the gene matches. The CDR3 DNA sequence: TGCAGCACCCAAGACAGGGGAGGCACTGAAGCTTTCTTT. Its translation is CSTQDRGGTEAFF.

The CDR3 DNA follows: TGCAGCGTTGGTGACAGGAACTTGGGAGGCTACACCTTC. This encodes CSVGDRNLGGYTF. V usage is TRBV29-1 and J usage is TRBJ1-2, with D maybe TRBD1 (6 bases). This CDR3 region has 13 residues. Trimming left V 4 bases short and J 8 bases short, with 17 bases between. Germline V gives CDR1 SQVTM, CDR2 ANQGSEA.

This chain links TRBV5-1 with TRBJ1-3; the D gene is possibly TRBD1 (6 bases). Trimming stripped 0 bases from V and 4 bases from J, with 11 bases between. Looked up from germline, CDR1 is SGHRS and CDR2 is YFSETQ. This CDR3 is built from 15 residues. CDR3 coding DNA: TGCGCCAGCAGCTTGGAGGGGGGGCTCGGAAACACCATATATTTT. Its protein is CASSLEGGLGNTIYF.

The chain uses TRBV10-2 and TRBJ2-3; a weak D match, TRBD2 (6 bases). CDR3 length equals 18 residues. Deletions cut 8 bases from V and 0 bases from J, with 24 bases between. From germline, CDR1 is WSHSY and CDR2 SAAADI. CDR3 bases: TGCGCCAGCGACCCGGGACTCGCTATACAAACTAGCACAGATACGCAGTATTTT. Protein: CASDPGLAIQTSTDTQYF.

This chain links TRBV2 with TRBJ1-2; a possible D gene is TRBD1 (5 bases). This CDR3 region has 14 residues. V was cut by 6 bases and J by 4 bases, with 15 bases left in between. CDR1 and CDR2 (germline): SNHLY, FYNNEI. The CDR3 DNA sequence: TGTGCCAGCAGGAGGCTGATTCAGGGCTATGGCTACACCTTC. Translation: CASRRLIQGYGYTF.

This sequence joins TRBV4-1 and TRBJ1-1; D perhaps matches TRBD1 (5 bases). V was cut by 3 bases and J by 5 bases, with 16 bases left in between. Germline loops: CDR1 MGHRA, CDR2 YSYEKL. The CDR3 has 15 amino acids. The CDR3 bases are TGCGCCAGCAGCCATACTGCGGGGCGGCGGACTGAAGCTTTCTTT. Its translation is CASSHTAGRRTEAFF.

The count of this clone is one. The chain recombines TRBV27 with TRBJ2-1; 7 nucleotides agree with TRBD2. The CDR3 contains 15 residues. The V gene's germline CDR1 is MNHEY and CDR2 SMNVEV (reference sequence). V was clipped by 2 bases and J by 2 bases; unmatched bases: 3. CDR3 amino acids: CASSLVAGAYNEQFF. DNA of the CDR3: TGTGCCAGCAGTTTAGTGGCGGGGGCCTACAATGAGCAGTTCTTC.

The chain recombines TRBV28 with TRBJ2-7, with D tentatively TRBD1 (6 bases). CDR3 length: 15 amino acids. Trimming took off 7 bases at V and 0 bases at J, with 16 bases between the two ends. CDR1 MDHEN and CDR2 SYDVKM come from the germline V gene. The CDR3 nucleotides read TGTGCCAGCAAGGGTTACGGACAGTTCTCCTACGAGCAGTACTTC. Residues: CASKGYGQFSYEQYF.

The V call is TRBV6-4, the J call TRBJ1-2, with D perhaps TRBD1 (6 bases). V shed 5 bases and J shed 6 bases, with 13 bases lying between them. This CDR3 contains 13 residues. The germline CDR1 and CDR2 sequences are MRHNA and SNTAGT. The CDR3 here is CASSPEQGHGYTF. CDR3 DNA: TGTGCCAGCAGTCCGGAACAGGGCCATGGCTACACCTTC.

The chain links TRBV18 to TRBJ2-7; 9 bases are a match to TRBD1. V lost 6 bases and J lost 3; bases outside the gene matches: 9. Per the germline V gene, CDR1 is KGHSH and CDR2 is LQKENI. The CDR3 is 15 residues long. The CDR3 DNA reads TGTGCCAGCTCGCGGACAGGGGCTAGAGACTACGAGCAGTACTTC. It encodes CASSRTGARDYEQYF.

The rearrangement joins TRBV14 to TRBJ2-2; tentative D call: TRBD1 (6 bases). The CDR3 is made up of 15 amino acids. V lost 4 bases to trimming and J lost 6 bases, with 15 bases between them. Germline assignment: CDR1 SGHDN and CDR2 FVKESK. CDR3 in amino acids: CASSPRQVGAGELFF. The CDR3 DNA is TGTGCCAGCAGCCCTAGACAGGTCGGGGCCGGGGAGCTGTTTTTT.

V usage is TRBV4-2 and J usage is TRBJ2-1; 10 bases line up with TRBD2. V gave up 1 base and J gave up 2 bases; unmatched junction bases: 5. The germline CDR1 and CDR2 sequences are LGHNA and YNFKEQ. The CDR3 runs 17 residues. The CDR3 sequence is CASSQVVAGGTYNEQFF. CDR3 DNA: TGTGCCAGCAGCCAAGTAGTAGCGGGGGGCACCTACAATGAGCAGTTCTTC.

This rearrangement joins TRBV6-1 to TRBJ1-5, with a weak D call TRBD1 (6 bases). There are 19 residues in the CDR3. V lost 2 bases, J lost 0 bases, and 20 bases lay in between. The germline gives CDR1 MNHNS, CDR2 SASEGT. CDR3 residues: CASSEYFAQQGYSNQPQHF. The CDR3 nucleotides are TGTGCCAGCAGTGAATATTTCGCCCAACAGGGTTATAGCAATCAGCCCCAGCATTTT.

The chain recombines TRBV6-5 with TRBJ1-2; no clear D. This CDR3 is 16 amino acids long. The V gene's germline CDR1 is MNHEY and CDR2 SVGAGI. V was pared by 0 bases and J by 4 bases, with 15 bases between. Written as DNA, the CDR3 is TGTGCCAGCAGTTACTCGATAGCACCCACCACCTATGGCTACACCTTC. Its translation is CASSYSIAPTTYGYTF.

The gene calls are TRBV9 and TRBJ1-3; D may be TRBD1 (5 bases). The CDR3 sequence is 14 residues long. From germline, CDR1 is SGDLS and CDR2 YYNGEE. Trimming removed 3 bases from V and 6 bases from J, with 13 bases in between. The CDR3 nucleotides are TGTGCCAGCAGCGCTGGGACGGGACTAAACACCATATATTTT. Protein product: CASSAGTGLNTIYF. The full variable domain, with the rest looked up from reference TRBV9 and TRBJ1-3, is DSGVTQTPKHLITATGQRVTLRCSPRSGDLSVYWYQQSLDQGLQFLIQYYNGEERAKGNILERFSAQQFPDLHSELNLSSLELGDSALYFCASSAGTGLNTIYFGEGSWLTVV.

The chain employs TRBV19 and TRBJ2-3, with D maybe TRBD2 (6 bases). With 7 bases removed from V and 1 base from J, the gap between germline ends came to 21 bases. This CDR3 region has 17 residues. In germline, CDR1 is LNHDA, CDR2 SQIVND (reference sequence). CDR3 residues: CASKRGTGVGGTDTQYF. CDR3 DNA: TGTGCCAGTAAGAGGGGAACGGGAGTGGGGGGCACAGATACGCAGTATTTT.